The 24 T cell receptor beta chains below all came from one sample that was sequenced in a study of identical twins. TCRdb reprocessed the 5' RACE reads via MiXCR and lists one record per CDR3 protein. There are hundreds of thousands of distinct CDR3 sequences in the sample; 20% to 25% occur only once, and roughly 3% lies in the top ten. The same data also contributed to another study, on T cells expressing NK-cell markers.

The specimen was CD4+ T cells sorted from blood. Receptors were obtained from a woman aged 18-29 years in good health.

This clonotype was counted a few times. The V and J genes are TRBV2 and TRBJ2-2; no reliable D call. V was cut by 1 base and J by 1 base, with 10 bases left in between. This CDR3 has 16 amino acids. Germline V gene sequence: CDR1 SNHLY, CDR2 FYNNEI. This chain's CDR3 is CASSEGLGGNTGELFF. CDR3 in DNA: TGTGCCAGCAGTGAAGGTCTAGGTGGGAACACCGGGGAGCTGTTTTTT.

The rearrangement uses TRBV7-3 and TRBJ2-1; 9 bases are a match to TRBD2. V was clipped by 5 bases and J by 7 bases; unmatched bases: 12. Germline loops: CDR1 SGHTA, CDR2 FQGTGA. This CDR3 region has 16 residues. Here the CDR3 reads CASSLNQRGALNEQFF. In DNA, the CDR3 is TGTGCCAGCAGCCTCAATCAGCGGGGGGCTTTGAATGAGCAGTTCTTC.

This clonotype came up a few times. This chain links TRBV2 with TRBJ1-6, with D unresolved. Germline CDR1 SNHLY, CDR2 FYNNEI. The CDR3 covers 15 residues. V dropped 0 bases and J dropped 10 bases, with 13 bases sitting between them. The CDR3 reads CASSEAESRASPLHF. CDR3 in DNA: TGTGCCAGCAGTGAAGCGGAGTCCCGGGCCTCACCCCTCCACTTT.

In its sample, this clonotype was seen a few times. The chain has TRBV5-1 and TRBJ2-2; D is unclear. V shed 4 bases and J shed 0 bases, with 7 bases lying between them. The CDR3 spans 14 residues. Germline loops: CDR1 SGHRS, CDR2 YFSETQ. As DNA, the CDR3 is TGCGCCAGCAGCCGATCCGCGAACACCGGGGAGCTGTTTTTT. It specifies CASSRSANTGELFF. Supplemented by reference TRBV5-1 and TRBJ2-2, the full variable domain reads KAGVTQTPRYLIKTRGQQVTLSCSPISGHRSVSWYQQTPGQGLQFLFEYFSETQRNKGNFPGRFSGRQFSNSRSEMNVSTLELGDSALYLCASSRSANTGELFFGEGSRLTVL.

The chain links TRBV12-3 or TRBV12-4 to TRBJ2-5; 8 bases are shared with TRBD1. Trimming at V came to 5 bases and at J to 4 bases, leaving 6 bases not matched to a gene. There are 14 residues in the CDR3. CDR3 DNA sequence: TGTGCCAGCAGTGCCACAGGGGGAGGAGAGACCCAGTACTTC. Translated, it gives CASSATGGGETQYF.

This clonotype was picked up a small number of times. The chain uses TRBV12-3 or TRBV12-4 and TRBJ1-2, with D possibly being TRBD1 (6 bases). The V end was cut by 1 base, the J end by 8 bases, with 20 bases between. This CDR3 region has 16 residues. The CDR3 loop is CASSLGRQARTGGYTF. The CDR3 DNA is TGTGCCAGCAGTTTAGGAAGACAGGCCCGGACGGGGGGCTACACCTTC.

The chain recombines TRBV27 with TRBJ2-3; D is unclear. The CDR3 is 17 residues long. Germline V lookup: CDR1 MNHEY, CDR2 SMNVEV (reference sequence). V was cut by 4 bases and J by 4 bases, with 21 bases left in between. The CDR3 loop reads CASSSLARPGVPDTQYF. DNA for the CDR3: TGTGCCAGCAGTTCCCTTGCCCGCCCGGGTGTGCCAGATACGCAGTATTTT.

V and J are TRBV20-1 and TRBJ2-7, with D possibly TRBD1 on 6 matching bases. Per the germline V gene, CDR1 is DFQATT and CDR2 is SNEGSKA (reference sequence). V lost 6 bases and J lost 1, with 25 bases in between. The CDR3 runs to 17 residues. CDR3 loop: CSAKTIAYRDLSYEQYF. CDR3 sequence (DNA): TGCAGTGCCAAGACCATCGCCTACAGGGACCTTTCCTACGAGCAGTACTTC.

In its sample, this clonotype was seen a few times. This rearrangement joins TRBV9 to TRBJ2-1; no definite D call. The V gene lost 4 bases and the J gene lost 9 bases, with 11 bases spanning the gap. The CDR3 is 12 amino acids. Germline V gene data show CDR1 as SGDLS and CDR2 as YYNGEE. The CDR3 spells CASSPTRFEQFF. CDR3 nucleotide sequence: TGTGCCAGCAGCCCTACCAGATTTGAGCAGTTCTTC. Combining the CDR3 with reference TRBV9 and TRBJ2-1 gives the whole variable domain DSGVTQTPKHLITATGQRVTLRCSPRSGDLSVYWYQQSLDQGLQFLIQYYNGEERAKGNILERFSAQQFPDLHSELNLSSLELGDSALYFCASSPTRFEQFFGPGTRLTVL.

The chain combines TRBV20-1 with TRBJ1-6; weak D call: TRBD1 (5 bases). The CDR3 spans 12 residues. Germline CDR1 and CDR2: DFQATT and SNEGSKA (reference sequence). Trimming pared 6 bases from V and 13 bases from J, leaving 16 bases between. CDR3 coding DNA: TGCAGTGCGCGGGGCCCGGAGGCGCCCCTCCACTTT. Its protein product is CSARGPEAPLHF.

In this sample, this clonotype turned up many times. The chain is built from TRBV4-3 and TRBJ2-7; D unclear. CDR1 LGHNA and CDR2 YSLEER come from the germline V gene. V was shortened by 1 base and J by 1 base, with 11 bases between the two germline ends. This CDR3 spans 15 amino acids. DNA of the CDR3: TGCGCCAGCAGCCAAGGGACCCATCCTTCCTACGAGCAGTACTTC. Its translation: CASSQGTHPSYEQYF.

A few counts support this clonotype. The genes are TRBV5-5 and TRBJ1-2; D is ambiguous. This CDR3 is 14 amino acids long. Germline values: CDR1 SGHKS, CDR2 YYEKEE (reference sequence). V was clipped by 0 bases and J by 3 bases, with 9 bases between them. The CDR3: CASSLADLDYGYTF. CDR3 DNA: TGTGCCAGCAGCTTGGCAGATCTGGACTATGGCTACACCTTC.

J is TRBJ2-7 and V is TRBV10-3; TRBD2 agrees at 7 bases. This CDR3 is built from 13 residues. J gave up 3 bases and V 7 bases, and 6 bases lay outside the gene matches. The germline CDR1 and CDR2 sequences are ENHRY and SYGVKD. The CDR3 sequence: CAINGRDVYEQYF. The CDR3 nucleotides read TGTGCCATCAATGGGAGGGACGTCTACGAGCAGTACTTC.

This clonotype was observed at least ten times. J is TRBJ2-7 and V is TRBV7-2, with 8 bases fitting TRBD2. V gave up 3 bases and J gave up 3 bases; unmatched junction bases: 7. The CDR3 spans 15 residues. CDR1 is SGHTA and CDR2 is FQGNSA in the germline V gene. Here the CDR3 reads CASSFNSGIVYEQYF. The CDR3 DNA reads TGTGCCAGCAGCTTCAATAGCGGGATAGTCTACGAGCAGTACTTC.

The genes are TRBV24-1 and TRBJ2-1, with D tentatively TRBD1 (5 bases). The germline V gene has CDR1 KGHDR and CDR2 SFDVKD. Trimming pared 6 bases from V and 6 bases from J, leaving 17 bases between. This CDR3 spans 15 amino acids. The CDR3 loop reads CATSPQGGTSNEQFF. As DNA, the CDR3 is TGTGCCACCAGTCCCCAGGGTGGAACGAGCAATGAGCAGTTCTTC.

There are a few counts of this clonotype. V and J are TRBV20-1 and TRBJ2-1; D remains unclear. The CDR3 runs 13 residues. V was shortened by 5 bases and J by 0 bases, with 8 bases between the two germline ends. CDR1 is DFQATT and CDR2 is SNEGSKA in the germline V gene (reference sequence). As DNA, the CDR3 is TGCAGTGCTCCGATCGGCTCCTACAATGAGCAGTTCTTC. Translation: CSAPIGSYNEQFF.

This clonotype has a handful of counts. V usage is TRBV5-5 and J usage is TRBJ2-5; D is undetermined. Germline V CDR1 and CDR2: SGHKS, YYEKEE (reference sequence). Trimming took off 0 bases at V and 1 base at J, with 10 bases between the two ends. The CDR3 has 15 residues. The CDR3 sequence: CASSLVGGFQETQYF. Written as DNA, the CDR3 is TGTGCCAGCAGCTTGGTTGGCGGATTCCAAGAGACCCAGTACTTC. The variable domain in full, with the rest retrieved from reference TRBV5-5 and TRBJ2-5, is DAGVTQSPTHLIKTRGQQVTLRCSPISGHKSVSWYQQVLGQGPQFIFQYYEKEERGRGNFPDRFSARQFPNYSSELNVNALLLGDSALYLCASSLVGGFQETQYFGPGTRLLVL.

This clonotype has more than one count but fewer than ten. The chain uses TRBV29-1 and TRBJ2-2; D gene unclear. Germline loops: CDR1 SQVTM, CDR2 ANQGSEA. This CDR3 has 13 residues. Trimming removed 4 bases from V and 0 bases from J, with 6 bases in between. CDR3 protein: CSVGWANTGELFF. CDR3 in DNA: TGCAGCGTTGGTTGGGCGAACACCGGGGAGCTGTTTTTT.

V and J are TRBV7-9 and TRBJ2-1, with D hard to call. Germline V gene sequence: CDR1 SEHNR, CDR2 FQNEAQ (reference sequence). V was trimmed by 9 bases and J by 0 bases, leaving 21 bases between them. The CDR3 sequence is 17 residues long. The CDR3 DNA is TGTGCCAGTGGGAATACCAACTATCCCTACTCCTACAATGAGCAGTTCTTC. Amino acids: CASGNTNYPYSYNEQFF.

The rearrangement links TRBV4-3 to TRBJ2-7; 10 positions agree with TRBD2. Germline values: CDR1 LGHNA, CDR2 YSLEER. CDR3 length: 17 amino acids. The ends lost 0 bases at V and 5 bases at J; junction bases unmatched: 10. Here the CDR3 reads CASSQDWASGRQNEQYF. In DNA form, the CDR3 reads TGCGCCAGCAGCCAAGATTGGGCTAGCGGGAGACAGAACGAGCAGTACTTC.

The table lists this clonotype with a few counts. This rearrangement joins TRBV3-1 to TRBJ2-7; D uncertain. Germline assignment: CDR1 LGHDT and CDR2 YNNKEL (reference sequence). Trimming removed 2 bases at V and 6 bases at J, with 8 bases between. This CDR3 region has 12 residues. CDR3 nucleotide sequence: TGTGCCAGCAGCCAATCCAAGGGCGAGCAGTACTTC. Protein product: CASSQSKGEQYF.

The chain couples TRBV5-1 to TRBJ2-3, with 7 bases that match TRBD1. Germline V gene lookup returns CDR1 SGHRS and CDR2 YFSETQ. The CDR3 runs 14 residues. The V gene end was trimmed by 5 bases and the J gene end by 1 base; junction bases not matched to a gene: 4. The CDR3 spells CASRPGGGTDTQYF. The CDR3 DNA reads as TGCGCCAGCAGGCCAGGGGGTGGCACAGATACGCAGTATTTT.

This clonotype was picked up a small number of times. The CDR3 DNA is TGTGCCAGCAGAGGACAGGGGACTCAGCCCCAGCATTTT. Translating it yields CASRGQGTQPQHF. This rearrangement joins TRBV2 to TRBJ1-5; TRBD1 aligns across 9 bases. CDR1 is SNHLY and CDR2 is FYNNEI in the germline V gene. The CDR3 covers 13 residues. V shed 6 bases and J 6 bases; nucleotides not matched to a gene: 3.

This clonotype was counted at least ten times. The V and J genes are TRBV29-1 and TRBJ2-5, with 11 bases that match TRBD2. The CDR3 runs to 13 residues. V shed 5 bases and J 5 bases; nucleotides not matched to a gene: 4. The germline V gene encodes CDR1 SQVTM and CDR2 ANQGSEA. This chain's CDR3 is CSVSSGGPETQYF. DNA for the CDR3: TGCAGCGTTTCTAGCGGGGGGCCGGAGACCCAGTACTTC.